This is a list of T cell receptor beta chains from one sample in a study of blood T cells in healthy people across ages. One entry per CDR3 protein, called by TCRdb with MiXCR from the 5' RACE reads. Of around 1.5 million distinct CDR3 sequences in the sample, 42% were seen once. Material for sequencing was blood. These receptors all stem from a woman between 18 and 29 years old in good health. Each CDR3 is given with its conserved first and last residue. A D gene is named only where the DNA matches it firmly. Not every row has a clone size; where given, it reads once, few, many or a size class.

TRBJ1-1	-	TRBV7-2	-	CASSLAAAYTEAFF	TGTGCCAGCAGCTTAGCGGCGGCGTACACTGAAGCTTTCTTT
TRBJ1-5	many	TRBV29-1	-	CSVATGIRNQPQHF	TGCAGCGTTGCTACAGGGATCCGCAATCAGCCCCAGCATTTT
TRBJ2-1	-	TRBV7-9	TRBD2	CASSLIGGVRGNEQFF	TGTGCCAGCAGCCTGATTGGGGGAGTGCGGGGGAATGAGCAGTTCTTC
TRBJ2-1	-	TRBV25-1	TRBD1	CASSERLGQSSYNEQFF	TGTGCCAGCAGTGAACGTTTGGGACAGAGCTCCTACAATGAGCAGTTCTTC
TRBJ1-2	-	TRBV2	-	CASSEQMSYGYTF	TGTGCCAGCAGTGAGCAGATGTCTTATGGCTACACCTTC
TRBJ2-5	-	TRBV20-1	-	CSAINPLVGWETQYF	TGCAGTGCTATCAACCCTCTGGTGGGATGGGAGACCCAGTACTTC
TRBJ2-3	-	TRBV9	TRBD2	CASNGGADDTQYF	TGTGCCAGCAACGGGGGGGCCGACGATACGCAGTATTTT
TRBJ2-1	few	TRBV29-1	-	CSVAEGVDEQFF	TGCAGCGTTGCAGAAGGTGTGGATGAGCAGTTCTTC
TRBJ2-3	few	TRBV6-5	-	CASSYGTHTYTDTQYF	TGTGCCAGCAGTTACGGGACCCATACATACACAGATACGCAGTATTTT
TRBJ2-5	-	TRBV28	TRBD2	CASSSTRTSGNQETQYF	TGTGCCAGCAGTTCCACGCGGACTAGCGGAAATCAAGAGACCCAGTACTTC
TRBJ2-7	few	TRBV7-9	TRBD1	CASSPGRTGIAYEQYF	TGTGCCAGCAGCCCCGGTAGGACAGGGATAGCCTACGAGCAGTACTTC
TRBJ2-5	-	TRBV24-1	-	CATSDGGRGETQYF	TGTGCCACCAGTGATGGGGGTCGGGGGGAGACCCAGTACTTC
TRBJ1-4	-	TRBV5-5	-	CASSQQREKLFF	TGTGCCAGCAGCCAACAGAGGGAAAAACTGTTTTTT
TRBJ1-2	few	TRBV7-2	-	CASSSTGQTYGYTF	TGTGCCAGCAGCTCCACCGGACAGACCTATGGCTACACCTTC
TRBJ1-2	few	TRBV10-3	-	CAISEGQSYGYTF	TGTGCCATCAGTGAGGGGCAGTCCTATGGCTACACCTTC
TRBJ1-2	-	TRBV5-1	-	CASSPRTDDGYTF	TGCGCCAGCAGCCCCCGGACAGACGATGGCTACACCTTC
TRBJ2-1	few	TRBV27	-	CASSPRSYNEQFF	TGTGCCAGCAGTCCCCGTTCCTACAATGAGCAGTTCTTC
TRBJ1-2	few	TRBV11-2	TRBD1	CASSLGQGSIYGYTF	TGTGCCAGCAGCTTGGGACAGGGAAGTATCTATGGCTACACCTTC
TRBJ2-5	-	TRBV11-2	-	CASSESQRAGETQYF	TGTGCCAGCAGCGAGAGCCAGCGGGCCGGGGAGACCCAGTACTTC
TRBJ1-6	-	TRBV5-1	-	CASSLDDYNSPLHF	TGCGCCAGCAGCTTGGACGACTATAATTCACCCCTCCACTTT
TRBJ1-2	-	TRBV20-1	-	CSARDGYAPGVNTF	TGCAGTGCTAGAGATGGATATGCCCCAGGCGTTAACACCTTC
TRBJ2-7	-	TRBV20-1	-	CSARTPSAEQYF	TGCAGTGCTCGTACCCCTAGCGCCGAGCAGTACTTC
TRBJ1-5	few	TRBV5-1	-	CASSMGGEEPQHF	TGCGCCAGCAGCATGGGGGGGGAAGAGCCCCAGCATTTT